This T cell receptor beta chain was sequenced in a study of glioma-infiltrating T cells. Whole-study results and caveats: Above-expected tissue-blood divergence occurred in all gliomas, most in low-grade ones.

TCR alpha and beta CDR3 regions were amplified from RNA using iRepertoire nested multiplex PCR. Input was roughly 95-450 ng of tissue mRNA or PBMC total RNA. Each CDR3 protein is one row after TCRdb ran MiXCR on the multiplex PCR reads. The sample yields more than 95,000 distinct CDR3 sequences, 25% to 30% seen once. As concerns this clonotype: Its antigen is still unknown.

The germline V gene has CDR1 SGHRS and CDR2 YFSETQ. This CDR3 spans 14 amino acids. V shed 3 bases and J 7 bases; nucleotides not matched to a gene: 4. Sample: glioma tissue, nonneoplastic brain tissue, or PBMCs (not recorded which). The chain links TRBV5-1 to TRBJ2-3, with 11 bases matching TRBD1. The source is a human donor with low-grade glioma or glioblastoma, undergoing nonglioma brain surgery, or in good health (not recorded which). The DNA for the CDR3 is TGCGCCAGCAGCTCGGGACAGGGGGTAAATACGCAGTATTTT. It encodes CASSSGQGVNTQYF.